The next 7 T cell receptor beta chains were all read from a single sample in a study of a mutant IDH1 vaccine in newly diagnosed glioma. Time point of the sample: week 23, last vaccination. Each vaccine dose was 300 ug of mutant IDH1 20-mer peptide, with topical imiquimod. Repertoires were generated with immunoSEQ multiplex PCR, while TCRdb's copy carries only in-frame clones and drops some. Seen here are about 56,000 clones, about nine tenths observed once, and the top ten hold roughly 1.4%. No antigen is known for these receptors. The starting material was PBMCs, obtained from a glioma patient whose treatment included an IDH1 peptide vaccine. The receptors were gathered from a man in his forties with glioma.

This clone turned up a few times. CDR3 region: CASSLGGGMSYNEQFF. CDR3 nucleotide sequence: TGTGCCAGCAGCTTAGGTGGCGGGATGTCCTACAATGAGCAGTTCTTC. The gene calls are TRBV7-2 and TRBJ2-1, with a weak D call TRBD2 (6 bases). The length of the CDR3 is 16 residues. CDR1 SGHTA and CDR2 FQGNSA come from the germline V gene. V dropped 1 base and J dropped 1 base, with 11 bases sitting between them. Using reference TRBV7-2 and TRBJ2-1 for the parts outside the CDR3, the full variable domain is GAGVSQSPSNKVTEKGKDVELRCDPISGHTALYWYRQSLGQGLEFLIYFQGNSAPDKSGLPSDRFSAERTGGSVSTLTIQRTQQEDSAVYLCASSLGGGMSYNEQFFGPGTRLTVL.

The chain joins TRBV5-1 to TRBJ2-2, with 9 bases aligning to TRBD2. The germline gives CDR1 SGHRS, CDR2 YFSETQ. J lost 4 bases, V lost 1 base, and 5 bases had no gene match. This CDR3 spans 16 amino acids. The CDR3 region has the DNA TGCGCCAGCAGCTTGTTTGGTAGCGGGAGCACCGGGGAGCTGTTTTTT. This codes for CASSLFGSGSTGELFF.

V is TRBV6-1 and J is TRBJ1-2, with 7 bases aligning to TRBD1. The germline CDR1 and CDR2 sequences are MNHNS and SASEGT. The CDR3 extends over 15 amino acids. The V gene end was trimmed by 0 bases and the J gene end by 7 bases; junction bases not matched to a gene: 8. DNA of the CDR3: TGTGCCAGCAGTGAAGCCGGGACAGAATTGTTTGGCTACACCTTC. The encoded protein is CASSEAGTELFGYTF.

This rearrangement joins TRBV5-4 to TRBJ2-3, with 8 bases lining up with TRBD2. The V segment lost 2 bases and the J segment 3 bases; nucleotides outside the gene matches: 5. The CDR3 is 15 amino acids. Germline CDR1 and CDR2: SGHNT and YYREEE (reference sequence). In nucleotides, the CDR3 is TGTGCCAGCAGCTTCGTCGGCGGGAGGACAGATACGCAGTATTTT. As protein: CASSFVGGRTDTQYF. The full variable domain, in which reference TRBV5-4 and TRBJ2-3 provide the parts outside the CDR3, is ETGVTQSPTHLIKTRGQQVTLRCSSQSGHNTVSWYQQALGQGPQFIFQYYREEENGRGNFPPRFSGLQFPNYSSELNVNALELDDSALYLCASSFVGGRTDTQYFGPGTRLTVL.

The CDR3 coding sequence is TGTGCCAGCAGCTTACAGGGATTTCTAGGCTACACCTTC. It yields the protein CASSLQGFLGYTF. The J gene is TRBJ1-2, the V gene TRBV5-6, with D possibly matching TRBD1 (6 bases). V lost 2 bases and J lost 8, with 13 bases in between. CDR1 and CDR2 from the germline V gene are SGHDT and YYEEEE. CDR3 length equals 13 residues. Variable domain in full (rest from reference TRBV5-6 and TRBJ1-2): DAGVTQSPTHLIKTRGQQVTLRCSPKSGHDTVSWYQQALGQGPQFIFQYYEEEERQRGNFPDRFSGHQFPNYSSELNVNALLLGDSALYLCASSLQGFLGYTFGSGTRLTVV.

The chain links TRBV27 to TRBJ1-5; D might be TRBD1 (6 bases). The V gene lost 6 bases and the J gene lost 6 bases, with 12 bases spanning the gap. The CDR3 sequence is 13 residues long. The germline V gene has CDR1 MNHEY and CDR2 SMNVEV (reference sequence). This CDR3 reads CASRLQGSQPQHF. CDR3 DNA sequence: TGTGCCAGCAGATTACAGGGTAGTCAGCCCCAGCATTTT.

The chain recombines TRBV9 with TRBJ2-5; perhaps TRBD1 as D (6 bases). The length of the CDR3 is 18 residues. The germline gives CDR1 SGDLS, CDR2 YYNGEE. V shed 0 bases and J shed 1 base, with 19 bases lying between them. The CDR3 loop is CASSVAGTGSPLQETQYF. CDR3 DNA: TGTGCCAGCAGCGTAGCAGGAACAGGGTCCCCACTCCAAGAGACCCAGTACTTC.